This TCR beta chain was sequenced in a study of CD8+ T cells in alopecia areata. cDNA prepared by RNA extraction and subsequent reverse transcription served as the template for sequencing. TCRdb's table, derived via immunoSEQ multiplex PCR, lists solely in-frame clones and lacks some. Of roughly 200,000 clones in the sample, 53% are singletons; the top ten hold 10% to 11%. Indicated treatment: oral pan-JAK inhibitor, 5-10 mg twice daily. Trimming at V came to 6 bases and at J to 4 bases, leaving 5 bases not matched to a gene. CDR3 length equals 13 residues. Germline V lookup: CDR1 MNHEY, CDR2 SVGAGI. This material consisted of CD8+ T cells sorted from blood, taken at week 24, from a patient treated with tofacitinib. The receptor was derived from a human donor with alopecia areata. The chain joins TRBV6-5 to TRBJ1-2; 7 nucleotides align to TRBD1. DNA of the CDR3: TGTGCCAGCAGCCCGGGACAGCTCTATGGCTACACCTTC. This codes for CASSPGQLYGYTF.